This T cell receptor beta chain was identified in a study of blood T cell repertoires in COVID-19. Study background: The United States, Italy and Spain were the sources of the acute and convalescent COVID-19 samples. PBMCs, B-cell-depleted T cells, or T cells provided the cDNA or gDNA that made up the material.

Germline V lookup: CDR1 SGHDT, CDR2 YYEEEE. Deletions cut 4 bases from V and 12 bases from J, with 23 bases between. The CDR3 loop spans 15 amino acids. It was during active infection that Seattle patients were enrolled and then longitudinally followed. Under the authors' procedure: Reference gene primers were amplified, and this amplification served to estimate nucleated cell counts. Measured with immunoSEQ multiplex PCR; TCRdb has only the in-frame clones, and not every one. V and J calls and clone size are those listed in that table; D and trimming were worked out from the DNA. The table has about 170,000 clones, under 90% seen once; the top ten hold more than 14%.

What was sequenced was peripheral blood. This receptor was obtained from a woman between 70 and 85 years old with COVID-19, enrolled during active disease. V is TRBV5-6 and J is TRBJ2-1; no reliable D call. This CDR3 is CASSQKTRVLGGQFF. CDR3 DNA: TGTGCCAGCAGCCAAAAAACCCGGGTCTTGGGTGGGCAGTTCTTC.